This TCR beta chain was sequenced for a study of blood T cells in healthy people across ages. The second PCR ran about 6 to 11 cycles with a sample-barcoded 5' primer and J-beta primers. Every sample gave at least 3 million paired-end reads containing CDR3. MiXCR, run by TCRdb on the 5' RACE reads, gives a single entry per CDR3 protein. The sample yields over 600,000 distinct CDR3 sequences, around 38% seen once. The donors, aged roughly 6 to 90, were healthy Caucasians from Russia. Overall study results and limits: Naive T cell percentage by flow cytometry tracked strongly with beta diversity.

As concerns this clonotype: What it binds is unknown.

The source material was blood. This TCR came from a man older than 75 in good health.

CDR3 protein: CASSLETPGLGVSEQYF. In nucleotides, the CDR3 is TGTGCCAGCAGCTTAGAAACTCCGGGACTGGGCGTGAGCGAGCAGTACTTC. The chain has TRBV11-1 and TRBJ2-7; D may be TRBD2 (6 bases). Germline CDR1 and CDR2: SGHAT and FQDESV (reference sequence). The length of the CDR3 is 17 residues. V lost 1 base and J lost 6, with 22 bases in between.